The sequence of this T cell receptor beta chain was determined in a study of monozygotic twins with inflammatory bowel disease. Each CDR3 protein gets one entry in TCRdb, which reprocessed the 5' RACE reads and gives no DNA. The ten top clones account for 5% to 6%, within a sample of a few hundred thousand distinct CDR3 sequences. Details on this clonotype: Its antigen remains unknown.

Study conclusions and caveats: Repertoire similarity did not differ between concordant and discordant twins, perhaps due to limited power. Those with IBD had lower TCRbeta diversity (inverse Simpson) than their healthy co-twins did. Patient-specific immunosuppressive treatments may have made repertoires more variable.

This receptor was taken from a human donor with ulcerative colitis or Crohn's disease, or a healthy co-twin of an affected twin (not recorded which). Sequenced input: blood.

CDR3 protein: CASSAKGLPTDTQYF. This rearrangement joins TRBV6-1 to TRBJ2-3; TCRdb selects TRBD2, and the lack of DNA leaves this call unchecked. The CDR3 length is 15 residues. CDR1 and CDR2 (germline): MNHNS, SASEGT.